The entry below describes one T cell receptor beta chain. Antigen unknown. Germline-derived CDR1 and CDR2 are SQVTM and ANQGSEA. This CDR3 has 12 amino acids. Trimming stripped 3 bases from V and 7 bases from J, with 9 bases between. Chemo-refractory metastatic non-small-cell lung cancer patients were treated with focal radiation plus CTLA-4 blockade with ipilimumab. Produced via immunoSEQ multiplex PCR; TCRdb's table is partial and in-frame only. The sample records 85,000 to 90,000 clones, around 86% being singletons. The sample is drawn from a study of radiotherapy plus CTLA-4 blockade in lung cancer. Study-wide context: In roughly 19% of patients, objective responses were seen; 25% to 40% had disease control.

General study results and limits: Interferon-beta, together with early blood T cell clone dynamics, reportedly best predicted response. Radiotherapy plus ipilimumab was followed by expansion in blood of tumor-derived TCR clones.

The sequenced sample was peripheral blood, obtained from a patient treated with radiotherapy plus ipilimumab. The J gene is TRBJ1-4, the V gene TRBV29-1; D uncertain. The source is a human donor with non-small cell lung cancer that progressed on radiotherapy plus ipilimumab. For the CDR3, the DNA is TGCAGCGTTGATGAGGGTGGTGAAAAACTGTTTTTT. As protein: CSVDEGGEKLFF.